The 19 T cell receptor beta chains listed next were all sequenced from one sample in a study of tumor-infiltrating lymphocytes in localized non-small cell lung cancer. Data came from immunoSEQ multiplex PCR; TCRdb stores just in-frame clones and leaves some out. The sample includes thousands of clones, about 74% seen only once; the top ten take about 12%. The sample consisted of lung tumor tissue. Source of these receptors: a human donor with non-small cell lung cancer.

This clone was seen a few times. The CDR3, as DNA: TGTGCCAGCGCGATAATAAAGGAATCAGAGCAGTACTTC. Translation gives CASAIIKESEQYF. V and J are TRBV7-9 and TRBJ2-7; D is unclear. This CDR3 is built from 13 residues. Germline-derived CDR1 and CDR2 are SEHNR and FQNEAQ (reference sequence). The V gene lost 8 bases and the J gene lost 7 bases, with 18 bases spanning the gap.

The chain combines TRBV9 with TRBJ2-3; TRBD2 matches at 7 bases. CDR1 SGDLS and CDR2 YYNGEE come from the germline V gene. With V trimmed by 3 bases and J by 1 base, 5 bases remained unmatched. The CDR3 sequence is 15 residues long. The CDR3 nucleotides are TGTGCCAGCAGCGATGGGACTATCCGCACAGATACGCAGTATTTT. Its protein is CASSDGTIRTDTQYF.

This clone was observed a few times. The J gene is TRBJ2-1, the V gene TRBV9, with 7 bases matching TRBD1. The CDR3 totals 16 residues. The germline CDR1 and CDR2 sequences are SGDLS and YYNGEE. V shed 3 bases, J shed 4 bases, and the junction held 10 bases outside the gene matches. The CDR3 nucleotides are TGTGCCAGCAGCGCGGGATCGGGACAGCCATACAATGAGCAGTTCTTC. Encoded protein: CASSAGSGQPYNEQFF.

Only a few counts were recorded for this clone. The CDR3 nucleotides read TGTGCCAGCTCTGGACAGGGGGCTTCCGAGCAGTACTTC. Translated, it gives CASSGQGASEQYF. V and J are TRBV2 and TRBJ2-7, with 11 bases fitting TRBD1. V dropped 8 bases and J dropped 6; count of bases not matched to a gene: 6. The germline CDR1 and CDR2 sequences are SNHLY and FYNNEI. The CDR3 consists of 13 residues.

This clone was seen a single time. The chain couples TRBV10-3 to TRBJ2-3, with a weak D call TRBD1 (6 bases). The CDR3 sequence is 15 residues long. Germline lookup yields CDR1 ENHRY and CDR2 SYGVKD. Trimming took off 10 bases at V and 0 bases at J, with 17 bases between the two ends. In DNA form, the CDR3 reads TGTGCCAGCCTACTCCGGGACACGAGCACAGATACGCAGTATTTT. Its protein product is CASLLRDTSTDTQYF.

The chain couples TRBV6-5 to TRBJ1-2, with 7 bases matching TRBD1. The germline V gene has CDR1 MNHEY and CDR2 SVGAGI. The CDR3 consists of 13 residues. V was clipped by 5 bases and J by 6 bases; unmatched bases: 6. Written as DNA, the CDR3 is TGTGCCAGCAGTCCTATGACAGGGAATGGCTACACCTTC. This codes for CASSPMTGNGYTF.

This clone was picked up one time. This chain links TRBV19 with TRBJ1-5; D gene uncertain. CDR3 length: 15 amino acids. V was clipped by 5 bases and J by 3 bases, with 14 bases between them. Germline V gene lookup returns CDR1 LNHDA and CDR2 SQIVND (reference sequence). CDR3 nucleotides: TGTGCCAGTAGTTCCAGGAGCAGCTACAATCAGCCCCAGCATTTT. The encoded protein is CASSSRSSYNQPQHF. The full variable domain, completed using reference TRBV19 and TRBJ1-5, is DGGITQSPKYLFRKEGQNVTLSCEQNLNHDAMYWYRQDPGQGLRLIYYSQIVNDFQKGDIAEGYSVSREKKESFPLTVTSAQKNPTAFYLCASSSRSSYNQPQHFGDGTRLSIL.

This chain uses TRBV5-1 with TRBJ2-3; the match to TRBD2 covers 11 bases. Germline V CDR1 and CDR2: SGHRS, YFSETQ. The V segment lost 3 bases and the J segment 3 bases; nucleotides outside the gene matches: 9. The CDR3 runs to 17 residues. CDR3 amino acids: CASSSGLAGLSTDTQYF. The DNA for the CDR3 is TGCGCCAGCAGCTCCGGACTAGCGGGCTTGAGTACAGATACGCAGTATTTT.

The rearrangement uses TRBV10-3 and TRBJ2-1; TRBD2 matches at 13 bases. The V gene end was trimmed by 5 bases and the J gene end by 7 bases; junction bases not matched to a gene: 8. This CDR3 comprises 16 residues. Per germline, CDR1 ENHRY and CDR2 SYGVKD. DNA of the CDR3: TGTGCCATCAGTTCAAGGACTAGCGGGAGAACTAATGAGCAGTTCTTC. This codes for CAISSRTSGRTNEQFF.

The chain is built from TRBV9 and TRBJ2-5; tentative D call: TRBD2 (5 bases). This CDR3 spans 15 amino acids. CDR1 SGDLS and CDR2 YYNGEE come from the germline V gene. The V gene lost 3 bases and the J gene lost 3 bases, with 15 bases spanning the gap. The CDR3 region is CASSERGWIEETQYF. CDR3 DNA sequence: TGTGCCAGCAGCGAACGAGGGTGGATAGAAGAGACCCAGTACTTC.

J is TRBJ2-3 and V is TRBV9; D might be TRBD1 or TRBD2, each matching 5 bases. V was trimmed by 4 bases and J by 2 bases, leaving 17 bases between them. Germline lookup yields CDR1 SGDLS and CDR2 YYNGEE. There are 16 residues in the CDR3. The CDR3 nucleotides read TGTGCCAGCAGCCCAGGGACGGTTTCAAACACAGATACGCAGTATTTT. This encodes CASSPGTVSNTDTQYF.

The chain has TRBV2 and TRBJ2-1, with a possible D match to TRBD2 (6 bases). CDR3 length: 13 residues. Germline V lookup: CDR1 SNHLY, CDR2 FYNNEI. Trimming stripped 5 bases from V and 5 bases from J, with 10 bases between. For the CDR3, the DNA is TGTGCCAGCAGTATGGGACTCAACAATGAGCAGTTCTTC. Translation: CASSMGLNNEQFF.

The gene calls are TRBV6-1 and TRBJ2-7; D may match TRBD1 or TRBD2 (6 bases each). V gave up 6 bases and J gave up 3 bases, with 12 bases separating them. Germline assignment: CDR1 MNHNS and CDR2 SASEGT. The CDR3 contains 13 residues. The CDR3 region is CASSPGGLYEQYF. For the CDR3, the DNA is TGTGCCAGCAGCCCCGGGGGCCTCTACGAGCAGTACTTC.

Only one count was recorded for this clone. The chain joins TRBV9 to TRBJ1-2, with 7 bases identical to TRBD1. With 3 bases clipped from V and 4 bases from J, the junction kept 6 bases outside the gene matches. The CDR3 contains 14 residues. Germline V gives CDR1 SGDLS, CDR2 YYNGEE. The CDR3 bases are TGTGCCAGCAGCGCAGGGACAGATTTCTATGGCTACACCTTC. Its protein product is CASSAGTDFYGYTF. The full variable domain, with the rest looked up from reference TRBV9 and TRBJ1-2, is DSGVTQTPKHLITATGQRVTLRCSPRSGDLSVYWYQQSLDQGLQFLIQYYNGEERAKGNILERFSAQQFPDLHSELNLSSLELGDSALYFCASSAGTDFYGYTFGSGTRLTVV.

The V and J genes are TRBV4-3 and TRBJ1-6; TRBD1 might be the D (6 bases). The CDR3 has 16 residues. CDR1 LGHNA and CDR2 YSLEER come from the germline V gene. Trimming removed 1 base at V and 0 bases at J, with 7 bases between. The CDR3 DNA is TGCGCCAGCAGCCAAGGACAGGCCTCCTATAATTCACCCCTCCACTTT. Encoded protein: CASSQGQASYNSPLHF.

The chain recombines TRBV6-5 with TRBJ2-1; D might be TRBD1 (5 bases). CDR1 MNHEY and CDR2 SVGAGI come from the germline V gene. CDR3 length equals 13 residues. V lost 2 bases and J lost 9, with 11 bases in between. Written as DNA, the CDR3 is TGTGCCAGCAGTTACCCAGGGTGGCTTGAGCAGTTCTTC. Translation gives CASSYPGWLEQFF.

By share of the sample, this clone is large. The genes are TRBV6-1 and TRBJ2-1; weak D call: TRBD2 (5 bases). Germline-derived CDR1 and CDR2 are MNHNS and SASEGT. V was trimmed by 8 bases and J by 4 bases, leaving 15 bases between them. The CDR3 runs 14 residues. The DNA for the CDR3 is TGTGCCAGCGCGTGGATTCTAGCTTACAATGAGCAGTTCTTC. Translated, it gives CASAWILAYNEQFF.

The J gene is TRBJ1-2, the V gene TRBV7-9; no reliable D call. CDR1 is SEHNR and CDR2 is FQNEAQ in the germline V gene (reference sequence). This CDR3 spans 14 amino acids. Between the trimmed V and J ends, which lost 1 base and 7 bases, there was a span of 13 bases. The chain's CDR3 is CASSLDLLASGYTF. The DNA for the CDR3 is TGTGCCAGCAGCTTAGACTTGTTAGCTTCTGGCTACACCTTC.

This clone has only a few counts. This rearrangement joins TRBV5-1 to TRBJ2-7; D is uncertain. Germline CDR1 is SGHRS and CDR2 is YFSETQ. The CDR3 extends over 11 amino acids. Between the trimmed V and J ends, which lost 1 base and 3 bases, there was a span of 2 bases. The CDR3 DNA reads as TGCGCCAGCAGCTTGAACTACGAGCAGTACTTC. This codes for CASSLNYEQYF. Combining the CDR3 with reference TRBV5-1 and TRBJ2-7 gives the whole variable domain KAGVTQTPRYLIKTRGQQVTLSCSPISGHRSVSWYQQTPGQGLQFLFEYFSETQRNKGNFPGRFSGRQFSNSRSEMNVSTLELGDSALYLCASSLNYEQYFGPGTRLTVT.